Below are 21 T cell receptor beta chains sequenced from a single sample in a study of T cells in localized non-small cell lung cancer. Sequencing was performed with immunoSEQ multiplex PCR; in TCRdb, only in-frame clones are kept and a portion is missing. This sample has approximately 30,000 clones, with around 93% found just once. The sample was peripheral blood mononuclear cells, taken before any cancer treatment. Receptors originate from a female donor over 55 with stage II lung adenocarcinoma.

The CDR3 loop is CASSFGLAGADTQYF. The CDR3 nucleotides read TGTGCCAGCAGCTTTGGACTAGCGGGGGCTGATACGCAGTATTTT. The chain couples TRBV7-2 to TRBJ2-3; 13 nucleotides agree with TRBD2. The CDR3 has 15 residues. The germline V gene has CDR1 SGHTA and CDR2 FQGNSA. Trimming removed 3 bases from V and 6 bases from J; junction bases left unmatched: 3.

Here the CDR3 reads CASSSGLTAGDYNEQFF. The CDR3 DNA follows: TGTGCCAGCAGCTCGGGCCTGACGGCGGGGGATTACAATGAGCAGTTCTTC. The V and J genes are TRBV11-3 and TRBJ2-1; 7 nucleotides match TRBD2. The CDR3 runs to 17 residues. The germline CDR1 and CDR2 sequences are SGHNT and YENEEA. V shed 4 bases, J shed 4 bases, and the junction held 13 bases outside the gene matches. Combining the CDR3 with reference TRBV11-3 and TRBJ2-1 gives the whole variable domain EAGVVQSPRYKIIEKKQPVAFWCNPISGHNTLYWYLQNLGQGPELLIRYENEEAVDDSQLPKDRFSAERLKGVDSTLKIQPAELGDSAVYLCASSSGLTAGDYNEQFFGPGTRLTVL.

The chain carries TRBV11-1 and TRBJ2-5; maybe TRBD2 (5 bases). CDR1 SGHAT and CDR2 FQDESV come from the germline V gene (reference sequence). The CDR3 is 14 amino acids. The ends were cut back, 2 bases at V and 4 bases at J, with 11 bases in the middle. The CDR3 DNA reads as TGTGCCAGCAGCTTATACAAGCGGCGAGAGACCCAGTACTTC. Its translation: CASSLYKRRETQYF.

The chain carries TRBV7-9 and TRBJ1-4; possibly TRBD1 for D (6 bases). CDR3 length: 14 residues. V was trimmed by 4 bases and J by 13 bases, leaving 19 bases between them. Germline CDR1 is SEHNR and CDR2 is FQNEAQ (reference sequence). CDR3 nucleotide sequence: TGTGCCAGCAGCTCTCCGGGGGGGGCCGGGAGACTGTTTTTT. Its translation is CASSSPGGAGRLFF.

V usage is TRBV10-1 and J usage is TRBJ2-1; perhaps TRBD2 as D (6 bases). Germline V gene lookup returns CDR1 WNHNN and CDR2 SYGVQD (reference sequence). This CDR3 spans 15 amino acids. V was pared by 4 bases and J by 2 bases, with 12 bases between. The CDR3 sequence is CASSGGSGAYNEQFF. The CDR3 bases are TGCGCCAGCAGTGGTGGTAGCGGAGCCTACAATGAGCAGTTCTTC.

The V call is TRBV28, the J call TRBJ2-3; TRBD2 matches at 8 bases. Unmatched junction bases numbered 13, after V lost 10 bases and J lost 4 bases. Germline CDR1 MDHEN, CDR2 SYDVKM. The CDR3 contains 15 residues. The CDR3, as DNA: TGTGCCACAAAGGGACTAGGAGGAGTGTCAGATACGCAGTATTTT. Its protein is CATKGLGGVSDTQYF.

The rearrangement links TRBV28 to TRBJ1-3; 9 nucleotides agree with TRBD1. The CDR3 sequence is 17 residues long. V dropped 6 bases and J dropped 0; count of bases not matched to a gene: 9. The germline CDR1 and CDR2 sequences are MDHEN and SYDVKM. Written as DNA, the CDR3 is TGTGCCAGCAGAACCTACAGGGGGCGAAGCTCTGGAAACACCATATATTTT. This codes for CASRTYRGRSSGNTIYF.

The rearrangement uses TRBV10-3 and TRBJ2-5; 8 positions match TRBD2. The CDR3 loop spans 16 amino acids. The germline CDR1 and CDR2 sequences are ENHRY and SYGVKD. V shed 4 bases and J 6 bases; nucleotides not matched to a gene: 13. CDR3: CAISGQVSSGRQTQYF. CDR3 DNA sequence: TGTGCCATCAGTGGTCAAGTCAGCAGCGGGAGACAGACCCAGTACTTC.

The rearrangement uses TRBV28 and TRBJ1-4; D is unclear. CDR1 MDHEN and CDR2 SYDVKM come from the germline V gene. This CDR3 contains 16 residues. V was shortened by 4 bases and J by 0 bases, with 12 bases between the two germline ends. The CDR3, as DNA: TGTGCCAGCAGTTCCCCCGGGATAGCAACTAATGAAAAACTGTTTTTT. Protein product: CASSSPGIATNEKLFF.

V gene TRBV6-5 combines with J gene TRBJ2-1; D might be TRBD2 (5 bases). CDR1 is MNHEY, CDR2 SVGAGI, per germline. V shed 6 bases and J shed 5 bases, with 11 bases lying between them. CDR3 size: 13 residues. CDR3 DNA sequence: TGTGCCAGCAGCAACGGACTCCACAATGAGCAGTTCTTC. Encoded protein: CASSNGLHNEQFF.

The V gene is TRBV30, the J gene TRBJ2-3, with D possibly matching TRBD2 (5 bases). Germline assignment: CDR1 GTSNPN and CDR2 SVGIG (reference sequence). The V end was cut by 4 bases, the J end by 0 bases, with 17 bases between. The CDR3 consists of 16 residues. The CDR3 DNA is TGTGCCTGGAAAAACCTGGGCCTAGCTAGCACAGATACGCAGTATTTT. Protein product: CAWKNLGLASTDTQYF.

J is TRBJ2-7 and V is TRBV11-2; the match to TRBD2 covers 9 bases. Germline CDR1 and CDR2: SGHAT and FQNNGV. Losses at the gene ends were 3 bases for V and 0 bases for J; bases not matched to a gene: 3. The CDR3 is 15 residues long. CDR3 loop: CASSFSGGLSYEQYF. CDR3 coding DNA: TGTGCCAGCAGCTTTAGCGGGGGTCTCTCCTACGAGCAGTACTTC.

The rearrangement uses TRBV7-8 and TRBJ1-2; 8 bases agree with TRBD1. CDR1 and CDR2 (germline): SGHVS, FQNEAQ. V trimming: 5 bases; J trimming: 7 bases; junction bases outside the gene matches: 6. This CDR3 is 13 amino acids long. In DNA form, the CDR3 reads TGTGCCAGCAGCATATTGGGACAGGCTGGCTACACCTTC. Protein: CASSILGQAGYTF.

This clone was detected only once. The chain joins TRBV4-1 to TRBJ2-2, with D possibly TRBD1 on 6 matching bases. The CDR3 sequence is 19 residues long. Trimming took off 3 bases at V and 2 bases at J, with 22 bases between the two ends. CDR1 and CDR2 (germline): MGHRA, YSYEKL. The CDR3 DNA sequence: TGCGCCAGCAGCCAGGCCTTACAGGGTCAATTACGAAACACCGGGGAGCTGTTTTTT. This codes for CASSQALQGQLRNTGELFF.

The CDR3 loop is CSVEGSGETDTQYF. The DNA for the CDR3 is TGCAGCGTTGAAGGTAGCGGGGAAACAGATACGCAGTATTTT. The gene calls are TRBV29-1 and TRBJ2-3; 8 bases are shared with TRBD2. The CDR3 runs 14 residues. Germline loops: CDR1 SQVTM, CDR2 ANQGSEA. After removal of 1 base from V and 3 bases from J, the junction contained 3 bases not matched to a gene.

CDR3 nucleotide sequence: TGCGCCAGCAGCCAAGGTCCCGGGACACCCAATTCACCCCTCCACTTT. Residues: CASSQGPGTPNSPLHF. The chain links TRBV4-3 to TRBJ1-6; D might be TRBD1 (6 bases). Germline CDR1 and CDR2: LGHNA and YSLEER. Trimming took 1 base from V and 7 from J, leaving 14 bases between them. This CDR3 comprises 16 residues.

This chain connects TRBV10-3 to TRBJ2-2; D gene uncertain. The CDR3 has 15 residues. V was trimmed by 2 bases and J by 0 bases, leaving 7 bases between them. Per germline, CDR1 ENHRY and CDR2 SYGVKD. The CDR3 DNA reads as TGTGCCATCAGTGAGGGGTCAGCGAACACCGGGGAGCTGTTTTTT. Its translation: CAISEGSANTGELFF.

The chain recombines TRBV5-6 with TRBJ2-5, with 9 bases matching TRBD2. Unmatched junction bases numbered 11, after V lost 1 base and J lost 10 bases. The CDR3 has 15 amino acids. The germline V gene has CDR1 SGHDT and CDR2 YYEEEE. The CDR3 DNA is TGTGCCAGCAGCTTGACTAGCGGGCTCCTGCTAGGCCAGTACTTC. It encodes CASSLTSGLLLGQYF.

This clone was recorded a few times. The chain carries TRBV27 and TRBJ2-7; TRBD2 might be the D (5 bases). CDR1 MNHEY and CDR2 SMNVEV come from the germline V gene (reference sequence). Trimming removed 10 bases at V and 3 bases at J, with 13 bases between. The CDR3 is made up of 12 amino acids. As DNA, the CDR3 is TGTGCCACCGGAGGAGCGGTCTACGAGCAGTACTTC. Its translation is CATGGAVYEQYF.

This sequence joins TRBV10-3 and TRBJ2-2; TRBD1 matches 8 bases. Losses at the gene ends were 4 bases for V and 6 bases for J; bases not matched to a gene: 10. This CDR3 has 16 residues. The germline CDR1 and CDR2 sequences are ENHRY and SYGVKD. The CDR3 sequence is CAISVGQGTVPGELFF. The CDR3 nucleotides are TGTGCCATCAGTGTTGGACAGGGTACCGTCCCCGGGGAGCTGTTTTTT.

The CDR3 loop reads CASSHAGTGPGYTF. Written as DNA, the CDR3 is TGTGCCAGCAGTCACGCCGGGACAGGGCCAGGCTACACCTTC. The gene calls are TRBV27 and TRBJ1-2; the match to TRBD1 covers 9 bases. V lost 5 bases to trimming and J lost 8 bases; unmatched junction nucleotides: 9. Germline CDR1 is MNHEY and CDR2 is SMNVEV (reference sequence). This CDR3 has 14 amino acids.